A selection of T cell receptor beta chains follows, all from one sample in a study of shared clonotypes between healthy human individuals. The data were produced by immunoSEQ multiplex PCR, yet TCRdb's version contains in-frame clones alone and is incomplete. The repertoire consists of roughly 2 million clones, with approximately 94% occurring once and the leading ten covering approximately 0.13%. Sequenced sample: naive CD4+ T cells sorted from blood. The receptors here all came from a man between 18 and 35 years old in good health. Each CDR3 is given with its conserved first and last residue. Fields, in order: J gene, V gene, D gene, clone size, CDR3 protein, CDR3 DNA. A D gene is named only where the DNA matches it firmly. Not all rows give a size; the values are once, few, many and, for expanded clones, a class.

j_call: TRBJ1-2; v_call: TRBV6-1; d_call: -; clone_size: once; cdr3_aa: CASSERHTASYGYTF; cdr3_nt: TGTGCCAGCAGTGAGAGGCACACAGCAAGCTATGGCTACACCTTC
j_call: TRBJ2-7; v_call: TRBV28; d_call: -; clone_size: once; cdr3_aa: CASSQVGDSYEQYF; cdr3_nt: TGTGCCAGCAGTCAAGTGGGGGATTCCTACGAGCAGTACTTC
j_call: TRBJ2-7; v_call: TRBV7-9; d_call: TRBD2; clone_size: -; cdr3_aa: CASSGDYLPYEQYF; cdr3_nt: TGTGCCAGCAGCGGGGACTACCTTCCCTACGAGCAGTACTTC
j_call: TRBJ1-1; v_call: TRBV6-5; d_call: -; clone_size: -; cdr3_aa: CASSSPGTEAFF; cdr3_nt: TGTGCCAGCAGTTCCCCCGGCACTGAAGCTTTCTTT
j_call: TRBJ2-7; v_call: TRBV7-2; d_call: -; clone_size: -; cdr3_aa: CASSFGGAYEQYF; cdr3_nt: TGTGCCAGCAGCTTCGGGGGCGCCTACGAGCAGTACTTC
j_call: TRBJ1-2; v_call: TRBV9; d_call: TRBD1; clone_size: -; cdr3_aa: CASSVADRGLSGYTF; cdr3_nt: TGTGCCAGCAGCGTAGCGGACAGGGGGCTAAGTGGCTACACCTTC
j_call: TRBJ2-7; v_call: TRBV6-5; d_call: TRBD1; clone_size: -; cdr3_aa: CASSPGQGSYEQYF; cdr3_nt: TGTGCCAGCAGCCCGGGACAGGGGTCCTACGAGCAGTACTTC
j_call: TRBJ2-1; v_call: TRBV18; d_call: -; clone_size: -; cdr3_aa: CASSPPSKDGNEQFF; cdr3_nt: TGTGCCAGCTCGCCGCCGTCGAAGGATGGGAATGAGCAGTTCTTC
j_call: TRBJ2-7; v_call: TRBV5-1; d_call: -; clone_size: -; cdr3_aa: CASSLTSTTYEQYF; cdr3_nt: TGCGCCAGCAGCTTAACTAGTACAACCTACGAGCAGTACTTC
j_call: TRBJ2-2; v_call: TRBV25-1; d_call: -; clone_size: -; cdr3_aa: CASRGLNGELFF; cdr3_nt: TGTGCCAGCAGGGGACTCAACGGGGAGCTGTTTTTT
j_call: TRBJ2-2; v_call: TRBV9; d_call: -; clone_size: -; cdr3_aa: CASSVDRAVNTGELFF; cdr3_nt: TGTGCCAGCAGCGTAGACCGGGCGGTGAACACCGGGGAGCTGTTTTTT
j_call: TRBJ2-7; v_call: TRBV18; d_call: -; clone_size: -; cdr3_aa: CASSPQSYEQYF; cdr3_nt: TGTGCCAGCTCACCTCAGTCCTACGAGCAGTACTTC
j_call: TRBJ2-5; v_call: TRBV11-2; d_call: -; clone_size: -; cdr3_aa: CASSRRDQRATQYF; cdr3_nt: TGTGCCAGCAGCCGACGGGACCAGCGGGCGACCCAGTACTTC
j_call: TRBJ2-5; v_call: TRBV9; d_call: TRBD1; clone_size: -; cdr3_aa: CASSTTGGGGRETQYF; cdr3_nt: TGTGCCAGCAGCACCACAGGGGGTGGAGGGAGAGAGACCCAGTACTTC
j_call: TRBJ1-6; v_call: TRBV11-3; d_call: -; clone_size: -; cdr3_aa: CASSFLKVKGDTLHF; cdr3_nt: TGTGCCAGCAGCTTTCTGAAAGTAAAGGGCGACACCCTCCACTTT
j_call: TRBJ2-2; v_call: TRBV11-2; d_call: TRBD1; clone_size: once; cdr3_aa: CASSLTGGTGELFF; cdr3_nt: TGTGCCAGCAGCTTAACAGGGGGCACCGGGGAGCTGTTTTTT
j_call: TRBJ1-1; v_call: TRBV19; d_call: -; clone_size: -; cdr3_aa: CASSGGELGTEAFF; cdr3_nt: TGTGCCAGTAGCGGAGGGGAGTTGGGCACTGAAGCTTTCTTT
j_call: TRBJ2-7; v_call: TRBV7-2; d_call: -; clone_size: once; cdr3_aa: CASSLTGDRQYF; cdr3_nt: TGTGCCAGCAGCCTAACCGGGGATAGGCAGTACTTC
j_call: TRBJ2-7; v_call: TRBV4-3; d_call: -; clone_size: once; cdr3_aa: CASSQRGSYEQYF; cdr3_nt: TGCGCCAGCAGCCAAAGGGGATCCTACGAGCAGTACTTC
j_call: TRBJ1-4; v_call: TRBV27; d_call: -; clone_size: -; cdr3_aa: CASSFRYNTGGEKLFF; cdr3_nt: TGTGCCAGCAGTTTTCGGTATAATACGGGTGGCGAAAAACTGTTTTTT
j_call: TRBJ2-7; v_call: TRBV6-1; d_call: -; clone_size: -; cdr3_aa: CASSGRIPPYERYF; cdr3_nt: TGTGCCAGCAGTGGACGTATCCCTCCCTACGAGCGGTACTTC
j_call: TRBJ2-3; v_call: TRBV18; d_call: TRBD1; clone_size: -; cdr3_aa: CASSATGNELDTQYF; cdr3_nt: TGTGCCAGCTCAGCGACAGGGAATGAACTAGATACGCAGTATTTT
j_call: TRBJ1-3; v_call: TRBV6-6; d_call: TRBD1; clone_size: -; cdr3_aa: CASQGQASGNTIYF; cdr3_nt: TGTGCCAGCCAAGGACAGGCCTCTGGAAACACCATATATTTT
j_call: TRBJ2-2; v_call: TRBV19; d_call: -; clone_size: -; cdr3_aa: CASRDRNTGELFF; cdr3_nt: TGTGCCAGTAGAGACAGAAACACCGGGGAGCTGTTTTTT
j_call: TRBJ2-7; v_call: TRBV7-9; d_call: -; clone_size: -; cdr3_aa: CASSPMEEQYF; cdr3_nt: TGTGCCAGCAGCCCAATGGAGGAGCAGTACTTC
j_call: TRBJ1-6; v_call: TRBV10-3; d_call: -; clone_size: once; cdr3_aa: CAITGGGFNSPLHF; cdr3_nt: TGTGCCATCACCGGGGGAGGGTTTAATTCACCCCTCCACTTT
j_call: TRBJ2-3; v_call: TRBV9; d_call: -; clone_size: -; cdr3_aa: CASSVESTDTQYF; cdr3_nt: TGTGCCAGCAGCGTAGAAAGTACAGATACGCAGTATTTT
j_call: TRBJ2-1; v_call: TRBV5-4; d_call: TRBD2; clone_size: -; cdr3_aa: CASSYGLAGHYNEQFF; cdr3_nt: TGTGCCAGCAGCTACGGACTAGCGGGACACTACAATGAGCAGTTCTTC
j_call: TRBJ2-3; v_call: TRBV6-7; d_call: -; clone_size: -; cdr3_aa: CASSYGAASSTDTQYF; cdr3_nt: TGTGCCAGCAGTTACGGGGCGGCCTCTAGCACAGATACGCAGTATTTT
j_call: TRBJ2-7; v_call: TRBV11-2; d_call: -; clone_size: -; cdr3_aa: CASSSRTGRAYEQYF; cdr3_nt: TGTGCCAGCAGCTCCAGGACAGGGAGGGCCTACGAGCAGTACTTC
j_call: TRBJ1-2; v_call: TRBV9; d_call: -; clone_size: -; cdr3_aa: CASNTGSGGYTF; cdr3_nt: TGTGCCAGCAACACAGGGTCGGGAGGCTACACCTTC